The clone carrying this TCR beta chain was seen more than once but under ten times. Its target is not known. Patients included in sequencing had previously demonstrated CD8+CD57+ cell expansion by flow cytometry. This specimen comes from a study of CD8+CD57+ T cells in acquired aplastic anemia. For the study at large: DNA per sorted CD4+ or CD8+ sample ranged roughly 0.19 to 30 ug, averaging roughly 3.2 ug.

Broader study findings: A set of 25 to 30 CD8+ CDR3 sequences was shared between patients and controls, and these sequences appeared highly expressed in patients.

The TCR beta profiling, which covered VDJ combination and CDR3 sequence, was carried out using genomic DNA as the template. MiXCR was run by TCRdb on the reads, yielding one entry per CDR3 protein. The data contain around 200,000 distinct CDR3 sequences, roughly 50% of them singletons. This CDR3 has 16 amino acids. Trimming took off 2 bases at V and 0 bases at J, with 11 bases between the two ends. The J gene is TRBJ1-5, the V gene TRBV12-3 or TRBV12-4, with a weak D call TRBD1 (5 bases). The sequencing input was sorted CD4+, CD8+, or CD8+CD57+ T cells (not recorded which) from PBMCs. The TCR was taken from a human donor with aplastic anemia. DNA for the CDR3: TGTGCCAGCAGTTTACGACAGTTTAATAGCAATCAGCCCCAGCATTTT. Translated, it gives CASSLRQFNSNQPQHF.